This T cell receptor beta chain was recovered during a study of cytomegalovirus exposure and HLA in healthy donors. Study context: Roughly 77 million unique TCRs from HLA-typed donors made up an early data release. Notes on the study in general: Reported performance of the classifier showed diagnosis of cytomegalovirus status with high specificity and sensitivity. The authors later found HLA-associated TCR beta chains more clonally expanded than equally common others.

To note about this clone: The target antigen is unknown. The junction and the germline gene differ at one end; a read error may be behind it.

Researchers ran the PCR with 60 Vbeta and 13 Jbeta primers. Profiling relied on immunoSEQ multiplex PCR, and the TCRdb table lists in-frame clones only, not all of them. The data hold under 200,000 clones, with over 9.5% observed a single time. CDR1 is KGHSH, CDR2 LQKENI, per germline. This CDR3 spans 12 amino acids. The receptor was isolated from a man between 50 and 59 years old in good health and CMV-seropositive. Sequencing was performed on PBMCs. This rearrangement joins TRBV18 to TRBJ2-1; maybe TRBD1 (5 bases). The DNA of the CDR3 is TGTGCCAGCTCGTCCCAGAAGGCAGGGTGGCTCTTC. Residues: CASSSQKAGWLF. The full variable domain, its missing parts supplied by reference TRBV18 and TRBJ2-1, is NAGVMQNPRHLVRRRGQEARLRCSPMKGHSHVYWYRQLPEEGLKFMVYLQKENIIDESGMPKERFSAEFPKEGPSILRIQQVVRGDSAAYFCASSSQKAGWLFGPGTRLTVL.